One and the same sample provided the 8 T cell receptor beta chains below, sequenced in a study of cytomegalovirus exposure and HLA in healthy donors. PCR was performed using 60 Vbeta and 13 Jbeta primers. Sequenced by immunoSEQ multiplex PCR; TCRdb stores in-frame clones only, minus some. The sample contains about 200,000 clones, around 75% of which appear only once. Sequences were obtained from PBMCs. The source is a woman between 25 and 40 years old in good health and CMV-seronegative.

The chain uses TRBV13 and TRBJ2-3; TRBD2 agrees at 9 bases. Germline CDR1 reads PRHDT; CDR2 reads FYEKMQ (reference sequence). The CDR3 sequence is 14 residues long. J lost 3 bases, V lost 5 bases, and 3 bases had no gene match. The CDR3 spells CASSRGGATDTQYF. In DNA, the CDR3 is TGTGCCAGCAGCCGCGGGGGGGCAACAGATACGCAGTATTTT.

CDR3 DNA: TGTGCCAGCAGTTTGGTCGGGGTTGGGGAAAAACTGTTTTTT. Its protein product is CASSLVGVGEKLFF. This chain joins TRBV27 and TRBJ1-4; D unclear. The CDR3 has 14 residues. The V gene's germline CDR1 is MNHEY and CDR2 SMNVEV (reference sequence). Trimming took 3 bases from V and 8 from J, leaving 13 bases between them.

This clone was recorded a few times. CDR3 nucleotides: TGTGCCAGCAGCTTGGTACTAGCGGCCCCTGAGCAGTTCTTC. Its translation is CASSLVLAAPEQFF. The chain recombines TRBV5-4 with TRBJ2-1; 8 positions match TRBD2. CDR1 is SGHNT, CDR2 YYREEE, per germline (reference sequence). With 0 bases clipped from V and 9 bases from J, the junction kept 5 bases outside the gene matches. CDR3 length: 14 amino acids.

The rearrangement uses TRBV6-4 and TRBJ2-7; 9 nucleotides match TRBD1. V lost 4 bases and J lost 7; bases outside the gene matches: 5. Germline loops: CDR1 MRHNA, CDR2 SNTAGT. The CDR3 runs 13 residues. The CDR3 DNA sequence: TGTGCCAGCAGTGCCGGGACAGGGTTAGAGCAGTACTTC. This sequence encodes CASSAGTGLEQYF.

This CDR3 is CASSFQREHSAQYF. CDR3 nucleotide sequence: TGTGCCAGCAGCTTCCAACGGGAGCACTCTGCGCAGTATTTT. The chain combines TRBV7-9 with TRBJ2-3; a possible D gene is TRBD2 (6 bases). Germline-derived CDR1 and CDR2 are SEHNR and FQNEAQ (reference sequence). The CDR3 runs to 14 residues. Trimming cost V 3 bases and J 10 bases, with 17 bases left between them.

This chain uses TRBV7-6 with TRBJ2-1, with D tentatively TRBD2 (5 bases). Trimming shortened V by 2 bases and J by 0 bases, and 14 bases separated the two germline ends. CDR1 is SGHVS and CDR2 is FNYEAQ in the germline V gene. The CDR3 has 17 amino acids. In nucleotides, the CDR3 is TGTGCCAGCAGCTTAAGTTTTCGGGGAGCCTCCTACAATGAGCAGTTCTTC. Translated: CASSLSFRGASYNEQFF.

J is TRBJ1-4 and V is TRBV7-9; TRBD1 matches 7 bases. Looked up from germline, CDR1 is SEHNR and CDR2 is FQNEAQ (reference sequence). The V and J ends lost 7 bases and 10 bases, in that order; junction bases with no gene match: 9. The CDR3 contains 13 residues. The CDR3 loop reads CASTTGAGGKLFF. CDR3 bases: TGTGCCAGCACCACAGGGGCAGGGGGAAAACTGTTTTTT.

This clone was seen a few times. The chain recombines TRBV5-6 with TRBJ2-4; a weak D match, TRBD1 (6 bases). Trimming removed 2 bases at V and 1 base at J, with 10 bases between. Germline lookup yields CDR1 SGHDT and CDR2 YYEEEE. CDR3 length equals 15 residues. The CDR3 region is CASSFAGAAKNIQYF. The CDR3 nucleotides read TGTGCCAGCAGCTTCGCAGGGGCCGCCAAAAACATTCAGTACTTC.